The entry below gives a single T cell receptor (beta chain) sequence along with its context. The sample belongs to a study of shared clonotypes between healthy human individuals. Trimming pared 0 bases from V and 0 bases from J, leaving 6 bases between. This CDR3 contains 15 residues. Germline V gene data show CDR1 as SGHRS and CDR2 as YFSETQ. Clones were read by immunoSEQ multiplex PCR, and TCRdb kept only the in-frame ones, dropping some. The repertoire holds 2 million to 2.5 million clones, with just over 90% as singletons. The TCR comes from a man younger than 30 in good health. Some clones in this sample may be carry-over from other donors' samples. The rearrangement joins TRBV5-1 to TRBJ1-4, with D unclear. Material for sequencing was naive CD4+ T cells from PBMCs. The subset was: CD45RA+ positively selected. CDR3 sequence reads: CASSLVPTTNEKLFF. The CDR3 nucleotides are TGCGCCAGCAGCTTGGTTCCAACAACTAATGAAAAACTGTTTTTT.